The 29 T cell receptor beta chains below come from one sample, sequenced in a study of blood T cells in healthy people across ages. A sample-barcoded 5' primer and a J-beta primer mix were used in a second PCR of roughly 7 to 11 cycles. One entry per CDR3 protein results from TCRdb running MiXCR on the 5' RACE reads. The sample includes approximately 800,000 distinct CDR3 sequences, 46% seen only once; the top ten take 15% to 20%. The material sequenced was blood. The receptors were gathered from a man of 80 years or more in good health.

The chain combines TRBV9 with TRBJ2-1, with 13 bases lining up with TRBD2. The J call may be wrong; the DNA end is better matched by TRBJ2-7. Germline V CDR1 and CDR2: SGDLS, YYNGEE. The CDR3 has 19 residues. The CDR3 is CASSPRGTSGAISYNEQYF. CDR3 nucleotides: TGTGCCAGCAGCCCAAGGGGGACTAGCGGGGCTATCTCCTACAATGAGCAGTACTTC.

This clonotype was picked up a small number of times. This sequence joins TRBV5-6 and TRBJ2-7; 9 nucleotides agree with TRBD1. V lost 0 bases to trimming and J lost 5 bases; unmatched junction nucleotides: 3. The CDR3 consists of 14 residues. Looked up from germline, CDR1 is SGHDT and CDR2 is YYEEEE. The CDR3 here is CASSLVQGANEQYF. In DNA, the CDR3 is TGTGCCAGCAGCTTGGTACAGGGGGCTAACGAGCAGTACTTC.

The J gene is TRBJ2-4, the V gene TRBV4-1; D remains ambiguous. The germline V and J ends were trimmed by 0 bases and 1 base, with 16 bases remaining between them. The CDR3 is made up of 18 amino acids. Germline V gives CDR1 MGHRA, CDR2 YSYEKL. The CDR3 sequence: CASSQDRSSAVAKNIQYF. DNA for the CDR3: TGCGCCAGCAGCCAAGATCGCAGCAGCGCTGTGGCCAAAAACATTCAGTACTTC.

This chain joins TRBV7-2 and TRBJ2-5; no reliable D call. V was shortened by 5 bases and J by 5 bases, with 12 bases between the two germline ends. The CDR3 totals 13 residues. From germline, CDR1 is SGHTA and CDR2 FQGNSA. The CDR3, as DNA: TGTGCCAGCAGCCCGCACATTGACGAGACCCAGTACTTC. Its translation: CASSPHIDETQYF. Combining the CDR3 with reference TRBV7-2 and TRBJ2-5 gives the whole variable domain GAGVSQSPSNKVTEKGKDVELRCDPISGHTALYWYRQSLGQGLEFLIYFQGNSAPDKSGLPSDRFSAERTGGSVSTLTIQRTQQEDSAVYLCASSPHIDETQYFGPGTRLLVL.

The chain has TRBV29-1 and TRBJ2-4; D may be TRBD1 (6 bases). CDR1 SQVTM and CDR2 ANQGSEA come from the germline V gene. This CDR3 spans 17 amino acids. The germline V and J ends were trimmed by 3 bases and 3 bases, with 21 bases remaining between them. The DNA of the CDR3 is TGCAGCGTTGATATTTTAGGGGACAAACATATCAAAAACATTCAGTACTTC. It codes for CSVDILGDKHIKNIQYF.

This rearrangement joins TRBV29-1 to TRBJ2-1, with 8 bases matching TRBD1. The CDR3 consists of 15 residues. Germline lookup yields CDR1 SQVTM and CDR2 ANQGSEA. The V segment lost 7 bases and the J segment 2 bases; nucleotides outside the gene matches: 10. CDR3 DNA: TGCAGCGCTCATAAGGGGACAGGAGCCTACAATGAGCAGTTCTTC. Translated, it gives CSAHKGTGAYNEQFF.

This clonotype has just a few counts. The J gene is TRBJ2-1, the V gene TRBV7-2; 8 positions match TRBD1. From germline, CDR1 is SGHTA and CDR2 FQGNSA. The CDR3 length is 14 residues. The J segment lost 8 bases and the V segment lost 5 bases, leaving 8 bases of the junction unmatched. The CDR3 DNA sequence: TGTGCCAGCAGCGCAAGACAGGGGTGGCATGAGCAGTTCTTC. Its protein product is CASSARQGWHEQFF.

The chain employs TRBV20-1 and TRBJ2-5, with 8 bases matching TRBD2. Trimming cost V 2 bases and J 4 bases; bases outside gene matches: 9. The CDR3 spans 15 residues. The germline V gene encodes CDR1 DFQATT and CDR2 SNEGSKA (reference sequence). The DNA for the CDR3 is TGCAGTGCTAGAAAAGTCGGCCTAGCGGGAGAGACCCAGTACTTC. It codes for CSARKVGLAGETQYF.

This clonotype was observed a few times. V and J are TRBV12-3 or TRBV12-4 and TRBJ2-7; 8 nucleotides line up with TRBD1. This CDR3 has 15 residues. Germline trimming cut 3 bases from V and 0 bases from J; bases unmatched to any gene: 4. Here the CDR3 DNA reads TGTGCCAGCAGTTTCGGGCAGGGGGCCTCCTACGAGCAGTACTTC. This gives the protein CASSFGQGASYEQYF.

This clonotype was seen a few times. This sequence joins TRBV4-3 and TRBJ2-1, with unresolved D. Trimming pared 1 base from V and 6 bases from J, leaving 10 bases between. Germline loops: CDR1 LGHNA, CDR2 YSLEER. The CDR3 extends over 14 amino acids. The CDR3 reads CASSQGVVGNEQFF. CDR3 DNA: TGCGCCAGCAGCCAAGGGGTTGTCGGCAATGAGCAGTTCTTC.

As DNA, the CDR3 is TGCAGCGTTTACAACCAACAGAACACCGGGGAGCTGTTTTTT. It is translated as CSVYNQQNTGELFF. The V and J genes are TRBV29-1 and TRBJ2-2; D is unresolved. Trimming took off 5 bases at V and 1 base at J, with 11 bases between the two ends. Germline loops: CDR1 SQVTM, CDR2 ANQGSEA. This CDR3 has 14 amino acids.

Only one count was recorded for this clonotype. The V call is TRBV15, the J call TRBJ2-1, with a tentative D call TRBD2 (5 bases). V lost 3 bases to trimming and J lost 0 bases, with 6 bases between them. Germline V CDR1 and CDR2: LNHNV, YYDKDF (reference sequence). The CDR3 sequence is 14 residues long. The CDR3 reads CATSRGASYNEQFF. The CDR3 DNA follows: TGTGCCACCAGCAGGGGAGCCTCCTACAATGAGCAGTTCTTC.

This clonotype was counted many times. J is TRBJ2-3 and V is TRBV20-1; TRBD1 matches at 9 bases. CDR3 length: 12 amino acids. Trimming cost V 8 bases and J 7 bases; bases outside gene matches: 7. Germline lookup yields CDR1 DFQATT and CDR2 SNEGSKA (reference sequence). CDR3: CSTGGDLYTQYF. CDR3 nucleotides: TGCAGTACAGGGGGCGATTTATATACGCAGTATTTT.

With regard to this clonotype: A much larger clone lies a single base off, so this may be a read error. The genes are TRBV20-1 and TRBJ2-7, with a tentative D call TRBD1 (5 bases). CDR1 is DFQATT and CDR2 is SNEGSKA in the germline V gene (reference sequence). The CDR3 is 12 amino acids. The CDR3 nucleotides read TGCAGTGCTAGCGGCCCAGGGTACGAGCGGTACTTC. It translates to CSASGPGYERYF.

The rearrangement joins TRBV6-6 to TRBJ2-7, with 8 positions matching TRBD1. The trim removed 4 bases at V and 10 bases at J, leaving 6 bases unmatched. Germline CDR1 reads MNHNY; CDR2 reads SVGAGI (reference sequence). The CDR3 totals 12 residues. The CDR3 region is CASSFLQGDQYF. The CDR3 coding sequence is TGTGCCAGCAGTTTTCTACAGGGGGATCAGTACTTC.

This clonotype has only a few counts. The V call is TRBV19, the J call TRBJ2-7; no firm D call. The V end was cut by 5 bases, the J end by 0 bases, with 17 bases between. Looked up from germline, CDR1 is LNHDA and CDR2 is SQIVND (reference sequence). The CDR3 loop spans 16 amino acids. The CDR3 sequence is CASSSPWIGSSYEQYF. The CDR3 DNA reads TGTGCCAGTAGTTCGCCCTGGATCGGAAGCTCCTACGAGCAGTACTTC.

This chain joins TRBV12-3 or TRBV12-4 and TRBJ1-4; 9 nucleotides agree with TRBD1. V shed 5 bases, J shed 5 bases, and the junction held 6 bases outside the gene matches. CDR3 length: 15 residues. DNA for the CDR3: TGTGCCAGCAGTCCGGGACAGGGCCAAAATGAAAAACTGTTTTTT. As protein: CASSPGQGQNEKLFF.

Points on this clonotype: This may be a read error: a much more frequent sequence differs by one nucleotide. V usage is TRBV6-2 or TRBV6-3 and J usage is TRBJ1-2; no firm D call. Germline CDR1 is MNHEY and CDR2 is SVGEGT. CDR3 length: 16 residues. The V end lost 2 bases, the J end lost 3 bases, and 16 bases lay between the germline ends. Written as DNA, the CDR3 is TGTGCCAGCAGTTACACGAGGCGTATGGTCGACTATGGCTACACCTTC. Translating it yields CASSYTRRMVDYGYTF.

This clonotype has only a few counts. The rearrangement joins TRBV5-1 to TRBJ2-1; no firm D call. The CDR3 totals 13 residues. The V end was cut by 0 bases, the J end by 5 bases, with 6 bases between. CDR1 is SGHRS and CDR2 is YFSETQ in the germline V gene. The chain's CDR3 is CASSLGQDNEQFF. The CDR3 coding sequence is TGCGCCAGCAGCTTGGGCCAGGACAATGAGCAGTTCTTC. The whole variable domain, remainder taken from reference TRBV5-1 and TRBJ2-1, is KAGVTQTPRYLIKTRGQQVTLSCSPISGHRSVSWYQQTPGQGLQFLFEYFSETQRNKGNFPGRFSGRQFSNSRSEMNVSTLELGDSALYLCASSLGQDNEQFFGPGTRLTVL.

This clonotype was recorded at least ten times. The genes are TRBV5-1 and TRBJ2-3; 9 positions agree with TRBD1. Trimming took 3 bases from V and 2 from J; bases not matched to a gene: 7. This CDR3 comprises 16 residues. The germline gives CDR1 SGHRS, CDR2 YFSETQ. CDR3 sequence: CASSSTGTGFTDTQYF. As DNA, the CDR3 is TGCGCCAGCAGCTCCACCGGGACAGGGTTCACAGATACGCAGTATTTT.

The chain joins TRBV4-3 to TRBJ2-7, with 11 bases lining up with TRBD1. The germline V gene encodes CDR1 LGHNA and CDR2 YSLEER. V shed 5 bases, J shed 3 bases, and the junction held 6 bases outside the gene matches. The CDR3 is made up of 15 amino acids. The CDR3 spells CASSSRTGGIYEQYF. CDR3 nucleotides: TGCGCCAGCAGCAGCCGGACAGGGGGCATCTACGAGCAGTACTTC.

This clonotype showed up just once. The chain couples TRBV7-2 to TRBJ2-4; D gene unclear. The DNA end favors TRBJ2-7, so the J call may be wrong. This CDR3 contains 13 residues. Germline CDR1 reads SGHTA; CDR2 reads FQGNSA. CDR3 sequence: CASSLTHFYEQYF. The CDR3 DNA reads TGTGCCAGCAGCTTAACACACTTCTACGAGCAGTACTTC.

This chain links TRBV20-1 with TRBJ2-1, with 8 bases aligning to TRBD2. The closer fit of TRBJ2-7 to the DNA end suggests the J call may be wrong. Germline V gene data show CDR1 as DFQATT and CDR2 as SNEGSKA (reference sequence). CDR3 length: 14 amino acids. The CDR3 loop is CSARSGSSYNEQYF. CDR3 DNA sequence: TGCAGTGCGAGGAGCGGGAGCTCCTACAATGAGCAGTACTTC.

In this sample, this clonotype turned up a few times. The CDR3 DNA is TGTGCCAGCAGTTTTACAGGGGCGATTGAAGCTTTCTTT. Translation gives CASSFTGAIEAFF. The rearrangement uses TRBV12-3 or TRBV12-4 and TRBJ1-1; 7 bases are shared with TRBD1. The CDR3 length is 13 residues. The V and J ends lost 3 bases and 7 bases, in that order; junction bases with no gene match: 5.

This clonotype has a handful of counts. The CDR3 DNA is TGTGCCAGCAGCTTAGATGTCACCGGGGAGCTGTTTTTT. Translation gives CASSLDVTGELFF. The chain combines TRBV7-2 with TRBJ2-2; unclear D gene. This CDR3 is 13 amino acids long. Trimming took off 1 base at V and 4 bases at J, with 4 bases between the two ends. Germline-derived CDR1 and CDR2 are SGHTA and FQGNSA. Complete variable domain (other parts from reference TRBV7-2 and TRBJ2-2): GAGVSQSPSNKVTEKGKDVELRCDPISGHTALYWYRQSLGQGLEFLIYFQGNSAPDKSGLPSDRFSAERTGGSVSTLTIQRTQQEDSAVYLCASSLDVTGELFFGEGSRLTVL.

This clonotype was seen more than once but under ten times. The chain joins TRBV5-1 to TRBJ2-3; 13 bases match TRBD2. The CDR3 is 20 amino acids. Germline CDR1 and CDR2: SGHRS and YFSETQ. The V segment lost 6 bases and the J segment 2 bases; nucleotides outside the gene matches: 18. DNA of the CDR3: TGCGCCAGCACCCTCCCGCTTGACAGGGGACTAGCGGGGCCCACAGATACGCAGTATTTT. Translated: CASTLPLDRGLAGPTDTQYF.

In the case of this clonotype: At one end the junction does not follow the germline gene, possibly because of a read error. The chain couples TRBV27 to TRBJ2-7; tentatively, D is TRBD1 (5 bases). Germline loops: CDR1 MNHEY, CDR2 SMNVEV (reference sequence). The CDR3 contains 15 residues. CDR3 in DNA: TGTGCCAGCAGTTCCTATGACCAGGGCTCCCACGAGCAGTACTTC. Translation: CASSSYDQGSHEQYF.

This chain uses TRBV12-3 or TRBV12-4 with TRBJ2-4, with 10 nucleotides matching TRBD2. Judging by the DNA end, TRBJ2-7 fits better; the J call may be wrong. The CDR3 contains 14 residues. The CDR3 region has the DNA TGTGCCAGCAAACCGGGACTAGCGACCGACGAGCAGTACTTC. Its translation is CASKPGLATDEQYF.

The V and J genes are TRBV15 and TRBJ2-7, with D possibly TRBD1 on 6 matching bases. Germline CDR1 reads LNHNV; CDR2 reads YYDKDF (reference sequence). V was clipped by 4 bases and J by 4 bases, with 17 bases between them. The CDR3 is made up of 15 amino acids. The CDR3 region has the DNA TGTGCCACCAGCATCGGCGACGGGACAAATTACGAGCAGTACTTC. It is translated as CATSIGDGTNYEQYF.